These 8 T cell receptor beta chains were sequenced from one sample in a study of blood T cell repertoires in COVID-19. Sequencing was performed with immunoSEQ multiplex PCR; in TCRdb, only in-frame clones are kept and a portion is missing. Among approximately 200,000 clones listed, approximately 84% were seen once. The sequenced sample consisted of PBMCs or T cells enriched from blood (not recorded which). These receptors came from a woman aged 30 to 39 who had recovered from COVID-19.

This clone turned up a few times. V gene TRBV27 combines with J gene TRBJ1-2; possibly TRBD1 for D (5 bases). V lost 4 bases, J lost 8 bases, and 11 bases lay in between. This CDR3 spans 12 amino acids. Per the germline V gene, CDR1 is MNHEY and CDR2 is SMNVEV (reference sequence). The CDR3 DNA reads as TGTGCCAGCAGTTCCAGGGTGGGGGGCTACACCTTC. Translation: CASSSRVGGYTF.

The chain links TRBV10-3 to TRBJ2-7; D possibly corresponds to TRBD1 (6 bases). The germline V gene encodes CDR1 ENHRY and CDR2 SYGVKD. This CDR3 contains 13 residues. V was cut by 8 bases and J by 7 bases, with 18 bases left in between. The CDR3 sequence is CAIGSRGEGEQYF. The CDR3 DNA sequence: TGTGCCATCGGCTCCAGGGGCGAAGGGGAGCAGTACTTC.

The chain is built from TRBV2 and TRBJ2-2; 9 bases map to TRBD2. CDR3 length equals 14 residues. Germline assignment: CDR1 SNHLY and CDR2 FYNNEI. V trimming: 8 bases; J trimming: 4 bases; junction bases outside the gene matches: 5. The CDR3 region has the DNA TGTGCCAGCCGGGGACTAGCAAGCACCGGGGAGCTGTTTTTT. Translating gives CASRGLASTGELFF.

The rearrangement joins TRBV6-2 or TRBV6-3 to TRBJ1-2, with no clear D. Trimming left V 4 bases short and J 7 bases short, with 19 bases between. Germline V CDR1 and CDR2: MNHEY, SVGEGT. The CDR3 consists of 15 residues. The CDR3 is CASSSDRVERVGYTF. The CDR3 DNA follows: TGTGCCAGCAGTTCCGATCGGGTCGAAAGAGTTGGCTACACCTTC.

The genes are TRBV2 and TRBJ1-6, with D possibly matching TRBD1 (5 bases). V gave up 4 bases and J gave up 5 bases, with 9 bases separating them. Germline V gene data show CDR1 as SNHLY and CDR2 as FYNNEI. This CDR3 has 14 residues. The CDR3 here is CASSGWGDNSPLHF. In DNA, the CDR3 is TGTGCCAGCAGTGGGTGGGGCGATAATTCACCCCTCCACTTT. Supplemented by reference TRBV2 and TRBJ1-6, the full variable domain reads EPEVTQTPSHQVTQMGQEVILRCVPISNHLYFYWYRQILGQKVEFLVSFYNNEISEKSEIFDDQFSVERPDGSNFTLKIRSTKLEDSAMYFCASSGWGDNSPLHFGNGTRLTVT.

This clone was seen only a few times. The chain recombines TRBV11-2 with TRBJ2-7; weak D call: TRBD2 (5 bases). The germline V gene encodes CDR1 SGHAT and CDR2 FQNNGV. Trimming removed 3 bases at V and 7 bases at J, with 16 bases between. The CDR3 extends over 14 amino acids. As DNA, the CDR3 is TGTGCCAGCAGCTTGGCTAGCCGTTCTCGAGAGCAGTACTTC. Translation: CASSLASRSREQYF.

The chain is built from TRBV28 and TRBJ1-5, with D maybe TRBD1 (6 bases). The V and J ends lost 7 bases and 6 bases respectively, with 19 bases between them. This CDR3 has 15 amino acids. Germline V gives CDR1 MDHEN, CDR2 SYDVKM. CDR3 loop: CASTTAGGAAQPQHF. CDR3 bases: TGTGCCAGCACCACCGCTGGGGGGGCTGCTCAGCCCCAGCATTTT.

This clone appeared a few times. This CDR3 reads CASSSDRVLNEQFF. CDR3 DNA sequence: TGTGCCAGCAGCTCCGACAGGGTTTTGAATGAGCAGTTCTTC. This chain joins TRBV7-9 and TRBJ2-1, with 7 bases aligning to TRBD1. Per germline, CDR1 SEHNR and CDR2 FQNEAQ (reference sequence). CDR3 size: 14 residues. V lost 4 bases to trimming and J lost 7 bases; unmatched junction nucleotides: 7.